One and the same sample provided the 21 T cell receptor beta chains below, sequenced in a study of technical replicates of blood from a handful of donors. Sequencing used immunoSEQ multiplex PCR; TCRdb keeps in-frame clones, though not all of them. The sample yields about 85,000 clones, less than 95% seen once. The sequenced material came from T cells isolated from PBMCs. The receptors were gathered from a human donor in good health.

The chain combines TRBV6-5 with TRBJ1-2; 8 nucleotides agree with TRBD1. The CDR3 runs to 14 residues. Germline V gene sequence: CDR1 MNHEY, CDR2 SVGAGI. V gave up 5 bases and J gave up 5 bases; unmatched junction bases: 7. The CDR3 nucleotides are TGTGCCAGCAGTCGGGACAGGTCGGAGTATGGCTACACCTTC. This encodes CASSRDRSEYGYTF.

The chain is built from TRBV7-9 and TRBJ2-5, with D possibly being TRBD1 (6 bases). Germline CDR1 SEHNR, CDR2 FQNEAQ (reference sequence). CDR3 size: 12 residues. V lost 8 bases and J lost 5, with 12 bases in between. The CDR3 protein is CASQGYRETQYF. As DNA, the CDR3 is TGTGCCAGCCAGGGGTACAGGGAGACCCAGTACTTC.

This chain joins TRBV4-1 and TRBJ2-3; D is perhaps TRBD1 (6 bases). The CDR3 length is 15 residues. Between the trimmed V and J ends, which lost 2 bases and 2 bases, there was a span of 11 bases. The V gene's germline CDR1 is MGHRA and CDR2 YSYEKL. The CDR3 loop is CASSQQQGDTDTQYF. CDR3 nucleotide sequence: TGCGCCAGCAGCCAACAACAGGGAGACACAGATACGCAGTATTTT.

This clone occurred a few times. V is TRBV6-1 and J is TRBJ1-2, with 8 bases aligning to TRBD1. The CDR3 has 14 residues. Germline CDR1 reads MNHNS; CDR2 reads SASEGT. V dropped 4 bases and J dropped 4; count of bases not matched to a gene: 5. As DNA, the CDR3 is TGTGCCAGCAGTGGGAGGACAGGGACCTATGGCTACACCTTC. This translates into CASSGRTGTYGYTF.

The chain has TRBV5-4 and TRBJ2-7; TRBD1 matches 9 bases. The CDR3 consists of 15 residues. The germline gives CDR1 SGHNT, CDR2 YYREEE (reference sequence). V shed 1 base, J shed 6 bases, and the junction held 8 bases outside the gene matches. CDR3 residues: CASSLPGQGLGEQYF. The CDR3 DNA reads as TGTGCCAGCAGCTTGCCGGGACAGGGATTAGGCGAGCAGTACTTC.

This clone was detected only once. V is TRBV19 and J is TRBJ2-7, with D perhaps TRBD1 (6 bases). Deletions cut 3 bases from V and 4 bases from J, with 10 bases between. The V gene's germline CDR1 is LNHDA and CDR2 SQIVND (reference sequence). The CDR3 spans 13 residues. The CDR3, as DNA: TGTGCCAGTAGTATCAGGGGCTGGTACGAGCAGTACTTC. It encodes CASSIRGWYEQYF.

The chain couples TRBV19 to TRBJ1-2; TRBD1 might be the D (6 bases). V was trimmed by 7 bases and J by 8 bases, leaving 23 bases between them. CDR3 length equals 15 residues. Germline-derived CDR1 and CDR2 are LNHDA and SQIVND (reference sequence). The DNA for the CDR3 is TGTGCCAGTATCGAAGAGTCCGGGACACTGGACGGCTACACCTTC. Residues: CASIEESGTLDGYTF.

The chain joins TRBV5-5 to TRBJ2-1; D gene ambiguous. This CDR3 is 13 amino acids long. Germline V gene lookup returns CDR1 SGHKS and CDR2 YYEKEE (reference sequence). V was clipped by 4 bases and J by 8 bases, with 13 bases between them. Here the CDR3 reads CASSPTTVHEQFF. DNA for the CDR3: TGTGCCAGCAGCCCAACCACGGTCCATGAGCAGTTCTTC.

The J gene is TRBJ2-7, the V gene TRBV7-7; the D gene is possibly TRBD2 (6 bases). CDR1 SSHAT and CDR2 FNYEAQ come from the germline V gene (reference sequence). V lost 3 bases, J lost 4 bases, and 10 bases lay in between. The CDR3 totals 13 residues. As DNA, the CDR3 is TGTGCCAGCAGCTTCCGGCGGGGATACGAGCAGTACTTC. It specifies CASSFRRGYEQYF.

This clone has only one observation. The gene calls are TRBV7-2 and TRBJ2-2, with a possible D match to TRBD1 (5 bases). In germline, CDR1 is SGHTA, CDR2 FQGNSA. This CDR3 has 17 amino acids. The V end lost 2 bases, the J end lost 6 bases, and 19 bases lay between the germline ends. CDR3 nucleotide sequence: TGTGCCAGCAGCTTAACCTGGACACCGACGCTTTCCGGGGAGCTGTTTTTT. Translating gives CASSLTWTPTLSGELFF.

The V call is TRBV11-2, the J call TRBJ1-2, with D maybe TRBD1 (6 bases). This CDR3 spans 14 amino acids. V was shortened by 2 bases and J by 8 bases, with 15 bases between the two germline ends. The V gene's germline CDR1 is SGHAT and CDR2 FQNNGV. Here the CDR3 reads CASSLFMGASGYTF. DNA of the CDR3: TGTGCCAGCAGCTTATTCATGGGGGCCAGCGGCTACACCTTC.

The chain employs TRBV2 and TRBJ2-5; the D is unclear. The CDR3 runs 12 residues. In germline, CDR1 is SNHLY, CDR2 FYNNEI. Trimming took off 3 bases at V and 5 bases at J, with 7 bases between the two ends. The CDR3 spells CASSDPLETQYF. The CDR3 DNA reads as TGTGCCAGCAGTGATCCTTTGGAGACCCAGTACTTC.

The chain combines TRBV11-3 with TRBJ1-1, with D perhaps matching TRBD1 (5 bases). Germline V gives CDR1 SGHNT, CDR2 YENEEA. The CDR3 covers 15 residues. Deletions cut 3 bases from V and 3 bases from J, with 14 bases between. CDR3 DNA: TGTGCCAGCAGCTTGGACTCGGAGGGGTACACTGAAGCTTTCTTT. It codes for CASSLDSEGYTEAFF.

The chain joins TRBV5-1 to TRBJ1-1, with 7 nucleotides matching TRBD1. The germline gives CDR1 SGHRS, CDR2 YFSETQ. This CDR3 region has 14 residues. V dropped 1 base and J dropped 3; count of bases not matched to a gene: 3. The chain's CDR3 is CASSLYRGDTEAFF. CDR3 nucleotides: TGCGCCAGCAGCTTGTACAGGGGAGACACTGAAGCTTTCTTT.

This chain connects TRBV29-1 to TRBJ1-4, with D unresolved. Germline values: CDR1 SQVTM, CDR2 ANQGSEA. V was trimmed by 5 bases and J by 0 bases, leaving 4 bases between them. The CDR3 has 12 amino acids. In nucleotides, the CDR3 is TGCAGCGTTTTCTCAACTAATGAAAAACTGTTTTTT. Amino acid sequence: CSVFSTNEKLFF.

This chain connects TRBV19 to TRBJ2-6; D possibly corresponds to TRBD1 (6 bases). This CDR3 comprises 17 residues. Germline assignment: CDR1 LNHDA and CDR2 SQIVND (reference sequence). Trimming shortened V by 3 bases and J by 0 bases, and 12 bases separated the two germline ends. In DNA form, the CDR3 reads TGTGCCAGTAGTATTACAGGGCTATACTCTGGGGCCAACGTCCTGACTTTC. Residues: CASSITGLYSGANVLTF.

V gene TRBV7-5 combines with J gene TRBJ1-2; the table's D call of TRBD1 was not tested on the DNA. TRBV7-5 counts as a pseudogene. This CDR3 has 15 residues. CDR3 DNA sequence: TGTGTCAGAAGCCCCCAGCAGGGGTGGAACTATGGCTACACCTTC. Amino acids: CVRSPQQGWNYGYTF.

CDR3 bases: TGTGCCAGCAGTTACTTTCTCGGAGGGAACACCGGGGAGCTGTTTTTT. It is translated as CASSYFLGGNTGELFF. The chain uses TRBV6-5 and TRBJ2-2, with D possibly TRBD2 on 5 matching bases. The germline gives CDR1 MNHEY, CDR2 SVGAGI. V dropped 1 base and J dropped 1 base, with 10 bases sitting between them. This CDR3 has 16 amino acids.

The chain has TRBV11-3 and TRBJ2-1, with 9 bases identical to TRBD2. Looked up from germline, CDR1 is SGHNT and CDR2 is YENEEA. The CDR3 extends over 12 amino acids. V dropped 5 bases and J dropped 8; count of bases not matched to a gene: 1. DNA for the CDR3: TGTGCCAGCAGCGCGGGAGGGGATGAGCAGTTCTTC. It is translated as CASSAGGDEQFF.

The chain's CDR3 is CASSLGGRDYTDTQYF. Written as DNA, the CDR3 is TGTGCCAGCAGCTTGGGCGGGAGGGATTACACAGATACGCAGTATTTT. V and J are TRBV5-4 and TRBJ2-3; 9 nucleotides line up with TRBD2. There are 16 residues in the CDR3. The V and J ends lost 0 bases and 2 bases, in that order; junction bases with no gene match: 4. CDR1 is SGHNT and CDR2 is YYREEE in the germline V gene (reference sequence).

A single count supports this clone. CDR3 DNA sequence: TGCAGCGTCCTCTACCCCGGCACTGAAGCTTTCTTT. Amino acid sequence: CSVLYPGTEAFF. The chain carries TRBV29-1 and TRBJ1-1; D is uncertain. In germline, CDR1 is SQVTM, CDR2 ANQGSEA. CDR3 length: 12 residues. The V and J ends lost 6 bases and 4 bases respectively, with 12 bases between them.